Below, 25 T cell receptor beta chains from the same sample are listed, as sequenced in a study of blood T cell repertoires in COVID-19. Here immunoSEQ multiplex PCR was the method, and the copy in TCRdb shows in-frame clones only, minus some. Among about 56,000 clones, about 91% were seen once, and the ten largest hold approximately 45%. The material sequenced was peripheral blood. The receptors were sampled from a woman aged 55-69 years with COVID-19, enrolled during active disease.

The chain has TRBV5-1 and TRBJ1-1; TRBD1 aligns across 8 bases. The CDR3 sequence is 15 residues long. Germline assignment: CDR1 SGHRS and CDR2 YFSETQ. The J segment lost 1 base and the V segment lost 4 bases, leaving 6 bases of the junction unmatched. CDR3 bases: TGCGCCAGCAGCGTGACAGGGGCGGGGAACACTGAAGCTTTCTTT. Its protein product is CASSVTGAGNTEAFF. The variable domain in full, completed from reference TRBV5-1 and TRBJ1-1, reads KAGVTQTPRYLIKTRGQQVTLSCSPISGHRSVSWYQQTPGQGLQFLFEYFSETQRNKGNFPGRFSGRQFSNSRSEMNVSTLELGDSALYLCASSVTGAGNTEAFFGQGTRLTVV.

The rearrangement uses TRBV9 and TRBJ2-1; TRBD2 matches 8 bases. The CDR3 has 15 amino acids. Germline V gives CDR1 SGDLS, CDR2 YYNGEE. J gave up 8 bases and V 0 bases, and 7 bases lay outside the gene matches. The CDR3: CASSVVGLVSDEQFF. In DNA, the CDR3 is TGTGCCAGCAGCGTAGTGGGACTAGTGTCCGATGAGCAGTTCTTC.

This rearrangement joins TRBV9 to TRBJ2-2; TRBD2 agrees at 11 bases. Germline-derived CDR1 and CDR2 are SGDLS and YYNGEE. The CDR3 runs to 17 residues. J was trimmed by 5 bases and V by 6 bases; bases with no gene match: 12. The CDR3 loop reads CASTSSRLAGGTGELFF. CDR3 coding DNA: TGTGCCAGCACCTCATCCCGGCTAGCGGGGGGAACCGGGGAGCTGTTTTTT.

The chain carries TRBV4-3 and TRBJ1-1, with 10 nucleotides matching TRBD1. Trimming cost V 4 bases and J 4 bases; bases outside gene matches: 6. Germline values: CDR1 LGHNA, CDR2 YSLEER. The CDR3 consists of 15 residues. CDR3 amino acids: CASSREDRGTTEAFF. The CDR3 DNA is TGCGCCAGCAGCCGAGAGGACAGGGGGACCACTGAAGCTTTCTTT.

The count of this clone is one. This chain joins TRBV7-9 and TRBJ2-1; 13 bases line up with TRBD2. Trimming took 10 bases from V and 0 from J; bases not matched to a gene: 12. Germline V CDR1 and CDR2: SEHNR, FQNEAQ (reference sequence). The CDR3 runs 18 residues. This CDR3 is CATRGGLAGVFSYNEQFF. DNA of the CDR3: TGTGCCACTAGGGGCGGACTAGCGGGAGTTTTCTCCTACAATGAGCAGTTCTTC.

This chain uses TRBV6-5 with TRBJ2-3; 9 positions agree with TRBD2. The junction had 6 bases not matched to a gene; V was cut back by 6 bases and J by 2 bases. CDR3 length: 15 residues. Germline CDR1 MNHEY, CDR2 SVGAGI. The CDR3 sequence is CASSPTSGLTDTQYF. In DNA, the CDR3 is TGTGCCAGCAGCCCGACTAGCGGACTCACAGATACGCAGTATTTT.

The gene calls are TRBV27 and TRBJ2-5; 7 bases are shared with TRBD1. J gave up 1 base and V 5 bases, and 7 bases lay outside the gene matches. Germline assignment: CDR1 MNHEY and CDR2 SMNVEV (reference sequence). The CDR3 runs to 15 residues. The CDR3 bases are TGTGCCAGCAGTCCTAGACAGGGAAGCCAAGAGACCCAGTACTTC. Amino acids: CASSPRQGSQETQYF.

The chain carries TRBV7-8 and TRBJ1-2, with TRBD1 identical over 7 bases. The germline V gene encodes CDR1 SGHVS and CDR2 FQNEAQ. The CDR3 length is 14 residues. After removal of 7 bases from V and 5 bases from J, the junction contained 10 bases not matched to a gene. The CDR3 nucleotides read TGTGCCAGCACCCTAGACATACAGGGGTATGGCTACACCTTC. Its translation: CASTLDIQGYGYTF.

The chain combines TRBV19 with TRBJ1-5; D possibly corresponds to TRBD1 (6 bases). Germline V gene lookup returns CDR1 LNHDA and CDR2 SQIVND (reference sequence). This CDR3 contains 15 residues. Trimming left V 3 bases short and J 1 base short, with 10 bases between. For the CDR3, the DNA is TGTGCCAGTAGTATCTTCAGGGGCAGCAATCAGCCCCAGCATTTT. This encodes CASSIFRGSNQPQHF.

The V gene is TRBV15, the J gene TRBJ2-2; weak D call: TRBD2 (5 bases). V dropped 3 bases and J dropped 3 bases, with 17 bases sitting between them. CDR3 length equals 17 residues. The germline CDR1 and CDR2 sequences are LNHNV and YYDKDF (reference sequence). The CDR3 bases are TGTGCCACCAGCAGGGAGGCCCCGGGATTCGACACCGGGGAGCTGTTTTTT. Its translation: CATSREAPGFDTGELFF. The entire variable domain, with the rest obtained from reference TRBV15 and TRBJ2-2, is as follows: DAMVIQNPRYQVTQFGKPVTLSCSQTLNHNVMYWYQQKSSQAPKLLFHYYDKDFNNEADTPDNFQSRRPNTSFCFLDIRSPGLGDTAMYLCATSREAPGFDTGELFFGEGSRLTVL.

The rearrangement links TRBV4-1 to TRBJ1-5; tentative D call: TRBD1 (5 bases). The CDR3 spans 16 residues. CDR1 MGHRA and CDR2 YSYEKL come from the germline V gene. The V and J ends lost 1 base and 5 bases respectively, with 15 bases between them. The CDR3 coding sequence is TGCGCCAGCAGCCAAGCAGACAGAAGGAGAGATCAGCCCCAGCATTTT. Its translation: CASSQADRRRDQPQHF.

CDR3 protein: CASSVVGGRGADTQYF. CDR3 DNA sequence: TGTGCCAGCAGCGTAGTTGGCGGGAGAGGGGCAGATACGCAGTATTTT. The J gene is TRBJ2-3, the V gene TRBV9; TRBD2 matches at 7 bases. V gave up 0 bases and J gave up 4 bases; unmatched junction bases: 8. CDR3 length: 16 amino acids. The germline V gene has CDR1 SGDLS and CDR2 YYNGEE.

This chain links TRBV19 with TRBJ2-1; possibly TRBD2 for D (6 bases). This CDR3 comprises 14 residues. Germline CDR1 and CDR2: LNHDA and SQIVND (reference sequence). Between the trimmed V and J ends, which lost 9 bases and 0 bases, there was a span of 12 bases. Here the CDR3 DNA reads TGTGCCAGCTCCGGGACTGACTCCTACAATGAGCAGTTCTTC. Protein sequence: CASSGTDSYNEQFF.

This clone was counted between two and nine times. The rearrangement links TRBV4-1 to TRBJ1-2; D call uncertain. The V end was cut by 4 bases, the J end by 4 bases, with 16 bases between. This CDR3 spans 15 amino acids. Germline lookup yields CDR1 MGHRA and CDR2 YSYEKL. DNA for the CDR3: TGCGCCAGCAGCCCGGGGAACAGTGGTTTCTATGGCTACACCTTC. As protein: CASSPGNSGFYGYTF.

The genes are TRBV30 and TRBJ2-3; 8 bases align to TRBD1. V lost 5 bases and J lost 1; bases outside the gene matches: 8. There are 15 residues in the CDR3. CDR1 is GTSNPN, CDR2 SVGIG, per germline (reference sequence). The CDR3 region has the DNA TGTGCCTGGTCAAAAGACAGGGGTGGCACAGATACGCAGTATTTT. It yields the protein CAWSKDRGGTDTQYF.

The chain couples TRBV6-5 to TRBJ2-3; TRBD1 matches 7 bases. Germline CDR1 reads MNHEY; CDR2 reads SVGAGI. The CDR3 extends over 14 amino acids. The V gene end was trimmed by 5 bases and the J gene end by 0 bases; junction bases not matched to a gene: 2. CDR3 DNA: TGTGCCAGCAGTCCGACAGGGAGCACAGATACGCAGTATTTT. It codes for CASSPTGSTDTQYF.

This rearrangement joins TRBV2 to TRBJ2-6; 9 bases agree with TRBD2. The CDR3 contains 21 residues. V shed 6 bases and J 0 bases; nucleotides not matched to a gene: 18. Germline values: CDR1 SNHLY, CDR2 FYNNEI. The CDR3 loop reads CASSQYLIAGDHYSGANVLTF. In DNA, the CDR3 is TGTGCCAGCAGCCAATACTTAATAGCGGGAGACCATTACTCTGGGGCCAACGTCCTGACTTTC.

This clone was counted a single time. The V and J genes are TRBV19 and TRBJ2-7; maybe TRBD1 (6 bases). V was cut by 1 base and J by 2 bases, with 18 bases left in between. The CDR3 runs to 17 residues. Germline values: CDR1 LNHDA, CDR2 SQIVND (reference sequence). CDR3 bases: TGTGCCAGTAGTATAGGGCGAGGGGGTAAGCAGACCTACGAGCAGTACTTC. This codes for CASSIGRGGKQTYEQYF. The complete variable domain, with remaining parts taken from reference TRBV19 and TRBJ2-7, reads DGGITQSPKYLFRKEGQNVTLSCEQNLNHDAMYWYRQDPGQGLRLIYYSQIVNDFQKGDIAEGYSVSREKKESFPLTVTSAQKNPTAFYLCASSIGRGGKQTYEQYFGPGTRLTVT.

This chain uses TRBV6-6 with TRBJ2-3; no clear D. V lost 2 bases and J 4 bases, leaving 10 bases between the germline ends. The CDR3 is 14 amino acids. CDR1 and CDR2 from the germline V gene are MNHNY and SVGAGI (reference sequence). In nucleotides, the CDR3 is TGTGCCAGCAGTTACGAGGTGGCTTCAGATACGCAGTATTTT. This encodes CASSYEVASDTQYF.

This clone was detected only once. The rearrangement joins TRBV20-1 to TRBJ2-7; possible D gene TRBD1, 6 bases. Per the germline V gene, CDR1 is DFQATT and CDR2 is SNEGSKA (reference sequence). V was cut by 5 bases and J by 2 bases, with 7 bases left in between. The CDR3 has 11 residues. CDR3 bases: TGCAGTGCTCAGGGGCCCTACGAGCAGTACTTC. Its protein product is CSAQGPYEQYF.

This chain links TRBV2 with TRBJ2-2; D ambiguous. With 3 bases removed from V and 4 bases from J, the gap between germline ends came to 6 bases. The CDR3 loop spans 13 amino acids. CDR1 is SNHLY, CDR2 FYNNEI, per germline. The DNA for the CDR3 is TGTGCCAGCAGTGACTTTTCCACCGGGGAGCTGTTTTTT. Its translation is CASSDFSTGELFF. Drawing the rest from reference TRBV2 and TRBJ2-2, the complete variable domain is EPEVTQTPSHQVTQMGQEVILRCVPISNHLYFYWYRQILGQKVEFLVSFYNNEISEKSEIFDDQFSVERPDGSNFTLKIRSTKLEDSAMYFCASSDFSTGELFFGEGSRLTVL.

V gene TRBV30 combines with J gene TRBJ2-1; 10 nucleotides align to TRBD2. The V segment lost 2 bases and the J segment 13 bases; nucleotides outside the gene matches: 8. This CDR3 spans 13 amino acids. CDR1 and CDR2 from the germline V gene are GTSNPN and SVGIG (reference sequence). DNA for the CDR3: TGTGCCTGGAGTCCTAGCGGGGGTAGTCGACAGTTCTTC. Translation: CAWSPSGGSRQFF.

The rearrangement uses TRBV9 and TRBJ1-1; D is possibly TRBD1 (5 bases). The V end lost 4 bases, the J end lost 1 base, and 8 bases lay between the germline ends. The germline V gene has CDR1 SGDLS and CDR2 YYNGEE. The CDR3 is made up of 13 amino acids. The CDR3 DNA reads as TGTGCCAGCAGCATAAGGGGGAACACTGAAGCTTTCTTT. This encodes CASSIRGNTEAFF.

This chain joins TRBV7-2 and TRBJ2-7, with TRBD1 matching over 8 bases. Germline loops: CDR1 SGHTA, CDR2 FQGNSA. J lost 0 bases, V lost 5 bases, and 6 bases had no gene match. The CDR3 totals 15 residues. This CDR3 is CASSLGQGGSYEQYF. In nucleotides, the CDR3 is TGTGCCAGCAGCCTAGGACAGGGCGGCTCCTACGAGCAGTACTTC.

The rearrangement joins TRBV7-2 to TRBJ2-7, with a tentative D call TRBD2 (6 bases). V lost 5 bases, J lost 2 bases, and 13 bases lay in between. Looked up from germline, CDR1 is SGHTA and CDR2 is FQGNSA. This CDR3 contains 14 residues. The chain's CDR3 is CASSPGVAAYEQYF. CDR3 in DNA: TGTGCCAGCAGCCCGGGAGTAGCGGCCTACGAGCAGTACTTC.